Listed here are 18 T cell receptor beta chains from one sample, sequenced in a study of blood T cell repertoires in COVID-19. Here immunoSEQ multiplex PCR was the method, and the copy in TCRdb shows in-frame clones only, minus some. This table holds fewer than 180,000 clones, roughly 87% found once. The sequenced material came from peripheral blood. The receptors stem from a woman aged 55-70 years with active or convalescent COVID-19.

The chain joins TRBV7-2 to TRBJ1-6; D may be TRBD1 (5 bases). Trimming pared 5 bases from V and 7 bases from J, leaving 15 bases between. This CDR3 comprises 15 residues. The germline V gene encodes CDR1 SGHTA and CDR2 FQGNSA. The DNA of the CDR3 is TGTGCCAGCAGCCCATGGACAAGGGAAAATTCACCCCTCCACTTT. Translation gives CASSPWTRENSPLHF.

The chain has TRBV6-5 and TRBJ1-1; 9 positions match TRBD1. Trimming took 6 bases from V and 4 from J; bases not matched to a gene: 9. This CDR3 is built from 15 residues. CDR1 and CDR2 (germline): MNHEY, SVGAGI. CDR3 region: CASRPGTGRGTEAFF. Here the CDR3 DNA reads TGTGCCAGCAGACCCGGGACAGGGCGGGGCACTGAAGCTTTCTTT.

This clone was detected a few times. The chain joins TRBV7-3 to TRBJ2-3; 12 nucleotides agree with TRBD2. V trimming: 2 bases; J trimming: 6 bases; junction bases outside the gene matches: 3. The CDR3 has 15 amino acids. The V gene's germline CDR1 is SGHTA and CDR2 FQGTGA. The CDR3 loop reads CASSLGLAGSDTQYF. CDR3 DNA sequence: TGTGCCAGCAGCTTAGGACTAGCGGGGTCGGATACGCAGTATTTT. Full variable domain (outside the CDR3, taken from reference TRBV7-3 and TRBJ2-3): GAGVSQTPSNKVTEKGKYVELRCDPISGHTALYWYRQSLGQGPEFLIYFQGTGAADDSGLPNDRFFAVRPEGSVSTLKIQRTERGDSAVYLCASSLGLAGSDTQYFGPGTRLTVL.

V usage is TRBV19 and J usage is TRBJ1-2; 9 bases are a match to TRBD1. The CDR3 sequence is 13 residues long. Germline CDR1 is LNHDA and CDR2 is SQIVND (reference sequence). J lost 4 bases, V lost 10 bases, and 7 bases had no gene match. The CDR3 reads CATKGQGVYGYTF. CDR3 DNA sequence: TGTGCCACCAAGGGACAGGGTGTCTATGGCTACACCTTC.

In the case of this clone: Other DNA sequences of this sample code for an identical CDR3. V and J are TRBV30 and TRBJ1-5; perhaps TRBD1 as D (5 bases). Trimming removed 0 bases from V and 5 bases from J, with 8 bases in between. This CDR3 comprises 13 residues. Looked up from germline, CDR1 is GTSNPN and CDR2 is SVGIG (reference sequence). CDR3 amino acids: CAWSVRGDQPQHF. CDR3 in DNA: TGTGCCTGGAGTGTTCGGGGGGATCAGCCCCAGCATTTT.

The V call is TRBV4-3, the J call TRBJ1-1; D uncertain. Germline CDR1 is LGHNA and CDR2 is YSLEER. The V end was cut by 0 bases, the J end by 7 bases, with 6 bases between. The CDR3 has 12 amino acids. CDR3 DNA sequence: TGCGCCAGCAGCCAAGAAGGAGTTGAAGCTTTCTTT. This encodes CASSQEGVEAFF.

The rearrangement uses TRBV10-3 and TRBJ1-2; TRBD1 is a possible D gene (5 bases). Looked up from germline, CDR1 is ENHRY and CDR2 is SYGVKD. The CDR3 totals 13 residues. Trimming took off 0 bases at V and 4 bases at J, with 6 bases between the two ends. The CDR3 here is CAISESTGYGYTF. The CDR3 DNA reads as TGTGCCATCAGTGAGTCAACAGGCTATGGCTACACCTTC.

The chain joins TRBV18 to TRBJ1-5; maybe TRBD1 (6 bases). Germline CDR1 and CDR2: KGHSH and LQKENI. CDR3 size: 14 residues. The V gene lost 8 bases and the J gene lost 7 bases, with 18 bases spanning the gap. CDR3 amino acids: CASRDEGEKQPQHF. Written as DNA, the CDR3 is TGTGCCAGCCGGGATGAGGGGGAAAAGCAGCCCCAGCATTTT.

V is TRBV24-1 and J is TRBJ2-5; 9 bases are shared with TRBD2. CDR1 KGHDR and CDR2 SFDVKD come from the germline V gene. This CDR3 region has 15 residues. The V and J ends lost 3 bases and 5 bases, in that order; junction bases with no gene match: 6. The CDR3 reads CATSDASGEVETQYF. CDR3 nucleotide sequence: TGTGCCACCAGTGATGCTAGCGGGGAGGTCGAGACCCAGTACTTC.

The V gene is TRBV5-1, the J gene TRBJ2-1; 8 bases are a match to TRBD2. Germline CDR1 and CDR2: SGHRS and YFSETQ. The CDR3 loop spans 16 amino acids. Germline trimming cut 0 bases from V and 0 bases from J; bases unmatched to any gene: 2. As DNA, the CDR3 is TGCGCCAGCAGCTTGGTTAGCGGGGCCTCCTACAATGAGCAGTTCTTC. As protein: CASSLVSGASYNEQFF.

This chain links TRBV19 with TRBJ1-2; 12 bases line up with TRBD1. The CDR3 totals 17 residues. Germline V lookup: CDR1 LNHDA, CDR2 SQIVND (reference sequence). V shed 9 bases, J shed 4 bases, and the junction held 15 bases outside the gene matches. CDR3 sequence reads: CASLPGTGGPTGYGYTF. The CDR3 region has the DNA TGTGCCAGCCTCCCCGGGACAGGGGGCCCAACCGGCTATGGCTACACCTTC. The full variable domain, rest sourced from reference TRBV19 and TRBJ1-2, is DGGITQSPKYLFRKEGQNVTLSCEQNLNHDAMYWYRQDPGQGLRLIYYSQIVNDFQKGDIAEGYSVSREKKESFPLTVTSAQKNPTAFYLCASLPGTGGPTGYGYTFGSGTRLTVV.

The chain couples TRBV6-5 to TRBJ1-2; 8 bases map to TRBD1. Germline assignment: CDR1 MNHEY and CDR2 SVGAGI. V lost 4 bases and J lost 7; bases outside the gene matches: 11. This CDR3 contains 15 residues. CDR3 in DNA: TGTGCCAGCAGTTTCCCACTCGGACAGGGCCCTGGCTACACCTTC. It encodes CASSFPLGQGPGYTF.

V is TRBV13 and J is TRBJ2-4, with 8 bases matching TRBD2. Germline loops: CDR1 PRHDT, CDR2 FYEKMQ (reference sequence). There are 16 residues in the CDR3. J lost 0 bases, V lost 4 bases, and 5 bases had no gene match. The CDR3 sequence is CASSSGGALAKNIQYF. The CDR3 coding sequence is TGTGCCAGCAGCTCCGGGGGGGCCCTAGCCAAAAACATTCAGTACTTC.

The chain links TRBV3-1 (or the pseudogene TRBV3-2) to TRBJ1-2; D gene uncertain. This CDR3 comprises 11 residues. V lost 6 bases to trimming and J lost 8 bases, with 10 bases between them. Per the germline V gene, CDR1 is LGHDT and CDR2 is YNNKEL (reference sequence). In nucleotides, the CDR3 is TGTGCCAGCAGTGGGGAGGTAGGCTACACCTTC. Translation: CASSGEVGYTF.

The chain is built from TRBV5-8 and TRBJ2-2, with 9 bases identical to TRBD1. Trimming removed 2 bases from V and 5 bases from J; junction bases left unmatched: 7. Germline V gives CDR1 SGHTS, CDR2 YDEGEE. CDR3 length: 16 amino acids. The CDR3 region is CASSLDRGSGTGELFF. The CDR3, as DNA: TGTGCCAGCAGCTTAGACAGGGGGAGCGGGACCGGGGAGCTGTTTTTT.

This clone was detected once. This chain uses TRBV7-2 with TRBJ2-7; possible D gene TRBD2, 7 bases. Trimming stripped 1 base from V and 4 bases from J, with 23 bases between. The CDR3 is 18 amino acids. Germline-derived CDR1 and CDR2 are SGHTA and FQGNSA. CDR3 sequence: CASSLDGGPNPLWYEQYF. CDR3 nucleotides: TGTGCCAGCAGCTTAGACGGGGGGCCTAATCCTTTGTGGTACGAGCAGTACTTC. The full variable domain, in which reference TRBV7-2 and TRBJ2-7 provide the parts outside the CDR3, is GAGVSQSPSNKVTEKGKDVELRCDPISGHTALYWYRQSLGQGLEFLIYFQGNSAPDKSGLPSDRFSAERTGGSVSTLTIQRTQQEDSAVYLCASSLDGGPNPLWYEQYFGPGTRLTVT.

In regard to this clone: One junction end disagrees with the germline gene, perhaps due to a read error. The V call is TRBV7-2, the J call TRBJ1-2; D not certain. This CDR3 is 16 amino acids long. Germline V gene data show CDR1 as SGHTA and CDR2 as FQGNSA. The CDR3 region is CASNLDGGLLAYGYTF. The CDR3 nucleotides read TGTGCCAGCAACTTAGATGGAGGGCTACTGGCTTATGGCTACACCTTC. The whole variable domain, filled in from reference TRBV7-2 and TRBJ1-2, reads GAGVSQSPSNKVTEKGKDVELRCDPISGHTALYWYRQSLGQGLEFLIYFQGNSAPDKSGLPSDRFSAERTGGSVSTLTIQRTQQEDSAVYLCASNLDGGLLAYGYTFGSGTRLTVV.

V gene TRBV29-1 combines with J gene TRBJ2-7, with D possibly TRBD2 on 5 matching bases. Germline values: CDR1 SQVTM, CDR2 ANQGSEA. The CDR3 loop spans 13 amino acids. V was shortened by 3 bases and J by 2 bases, with 11 bases between the two germline ends. The CDR3 DNA sequence: TGCAGCGTTGACGGGGAAGGGACCTACGAGCAGTACTTC. It translates to CSVDGEGTYEQYF.